At least ten counts were recorded for the clone carrying this TCR beta chain. This entry comes from a study of metastatic and nonmetastatic thyroid tumors. About the research overall: The comparison covered peripheral blood and tumor or nodule tissue in malignant and benign thyroid patients.

The CDR3 spans 14 residues. The V gene's germline CDR1 is DFQATT and CDR2 SNEGSKA (reference sequence). The V and J ends lost 0 bases and 3 bases respectively, with 11 bases between them. Patients had received no treatment of any kind before thyroid surgery. Original data processing: A classifier for distant metastasis in papillary thyroid cancer was constructed using CDR3 differences observed across clinicopathological groups. TCRdb re-called clones from the PCR reads using MiXCR. TCRdb, not the authors, supplied the V and J calls. This sample has approximately 20,000 clones, with roughly 23% found just once.

This chain joins TRBV20-1 and TRBJ2-5, with a possible D match to TRBD1 (6 bases). The clonotype was recovered from a female donor with papillary thyroid cancer or a benign thyroid nodule (not recorded which). Some clones in this sample may be carry-over from other donors' samples. Sequences were obtained from tumor tissue. CDR3 sequence reads: CSARDPQGKETQYF. For the CDR3, the DNA is TGCAGTGCTAGAGATCCCCAGGGGAAAGAGACCCAGTACTTC.